One and the same sample provided the 31 T cell receptor beta chains below, sequenced in a study of T cells in Graves' hyperthyroidism and ophthalmopathy (dated by TCRdb to between 2018 and 2021). Library creation used multiplex PCR. The instrument given in TCRdb is Illumina HiSeq 2000. The TCR beta CDR3 regions were amplified from RNA transcripts. For the first round of RT-PCR on the TCR CDR3, the HTBI primer set was used together with the Qiagen OneStep RT-PCR kit. TCRdb ran its own pipeline on the public reads, namely fastp trimming at Q25 and MiXCR clone calling, and kept in-frame beta chains. Duplicate CDR3 protein sequences are folded into a single record with the most common DNA and genes. The sample data list 500,000 or so distinct CDR3 sequences, and over 15% of these were observed just once. The ten biggest clones cover 17% of the sample. The sequencing input was blood. The receptors derive from a young woman with Graves' ophthalmopathy.

This clonotype has just a few counts. The rearrangement links TRBV28 to TRBJ1-6, with D perhaps TRBD1 (6 bases). The V end was cut by 11 bases, the J end by 4 bases, with 15 bases between. In germline, CDR1 is MDHEN, CDR2 SYDVKM. The CDR3 has 14 amino acids. CDR3: CAAGGRGYNSPLHF. In nucleotides, the CDR3 is TGTGCCGCTGGGGGGCGCGGGTATAATTCACCCCTCCACTTT.

The chain joins TRBV27 to TRBJ1-1; D might be TRBD1 (5 bases). With 6 bases removed from V and 0 bases from J, the gap between germline ends came to 17 bases. CDR1 and CDR2 (germline): MNHEY, SMNVEV (reference sequence). The CDR3 length is 16 residues. CDR3 in amino acids: CASRQTSGPMNTEAFF. CDR3 DNA sequence: TGTGCCAGCAGGCAGACCTCGGGGCCCATGAACACTGAAGCTTTCTTT.

On this clonotype: A much larger clone differs by one base, so this may be a read error. V is TRBV7-3 and J is TRBJ2-1; 9 positions agree with TRBD1. The CDR3 runs 15 residues. The germline V gene has CDR1 SGHTA and CDR2 FQGTGA. V dropped 5 bases and J dropped 5; count of bases not matched to a gene: 7. The chain's CDR3 is CASSGTGQGHNEQFF. CDR3 nucleotides: TGTGCCAGCAGCGGAACGGGACAGGGCCACAATGAGCAGTTCTTC.

The chain couples TRBV6-1 to TRBJ2-1; the match to TRBD2 covers 10 bases. V lost 8 bases to trimming and J lost 8 bases; unmatched junction nucleotides: 12. Germline V gene lookup returns CDR1 MNHNS and CDR2 SASEGT. The CDR3 is made up of 15 amino acids. CDR3: CASVPEGLAIDEQFF. The CDR3 DNA is TGTGCCAGCGTCCCCGAGGGACTAGCGATCGATGAGCAGTTCTTC.

The table lists this clonotype with many counts. CDR3 region: CASSFSSGGYNEQFF. DNA of the CDR3: TGTGCCAGCAGTTTTTCCAGCGGGGGTTACAATGAGCAGTTCTTC. V and J are TRBV12-3 or TRBV12-4 and TRBJ2-1, with 8 positions matching TRBD2. With 3 bases clipped from V and 4 bases from J, the junction kept 5 bases outside the gene matches. This CDR3 is built from 15 residues.

This clonotype was found many times. This chain connects TRBV6-1 to TRBJ2-7; 8 nucleotides match TRBD2. The trim removed 5 bases at V and 7 bases at J, leaving 10 bases unmatched. Germline CDR1 MNHNS, CDR2 SASEGT. The CDR3 is 14 amino acids. CDR3 sequence reads: CASSYGGAGVEQYF. CDR3 DNA sequence: TGTGCCAGCAGTTACGGGGGGGCGGGGGTGGAGCAGTACTTC.

The V gene is TRBV19, the J gene TRBJ2-3, with D unresolved. The CDR3 sequence is 17 residues long. V lost 2 bases and J 0 bases, leaving 15 bases between the germline ends. Germline V gene data show CDR1 as LNHDA and CDR2 as SQIVND (reference sequence). The DNA for the CDR3 is TGTGCCAGTAGTATAATGGTGTTGCGAGGAAGCACAGATACGCAGTATTTT. Translating gives CASSIMVLRGSTDTQYF.

This clonotype occurred a few times. This chain joins TRBV4-3 and TRBJ1-6; possible D gene TRBD1, 5 bases. Germline V lookup: CDR1 LGHNA, CDR2 YSLEER. Trimming pared 4 bases from V and 8 bases from J, leaving 12 bases between. This CDR3 contains 14 residues. CDR3 in amino acids: CASSRRVYDSPLHF. DNA for the CDR3: TGCGCCAGCAGCCGCAGGGTATATGATTCACCCCTCCACTTT.

About this clonotype: A read error is possible here, since a much larger clone lies one base away. J is TRBJ2-7 and V is TRBV7-6, with D perhaps TRBD2 (6 bases). Trimming shortened V by 5 bases and J by 6 bases, and 8 bases separated the two germline ends. Germline assignment: CDR1 SGHVS and CDR2 FNYEAQ. The CDR3 contains 11 residues. CDR3 DNA: TGTGCCAGCAGCGGAGGGTCCGAGCAGTACTTC. It is translated as CASSGGSEQYF.

This clonotype was picked up a small number of times. This chain connects TRBV6-5 to TRBJ1-1, with D perhaps TRBD1 (5 bases). V gave up 3 bases and J gave up 5 bases, with 13 bases separating them. The length of the CDR3 is 14 residues. The germline V gene has CDR1 MNHEY and CDR2 SVGAGI. CDR3: CASSYGTAPTEAFF. DNA of the CDR3: TGTGCCAGCAGTTATGGGACGGCCCCGACTGAAGCTTTCTTT.

This chain connects TRBV7-8 to TRBJ1-5, with TRBD1 as a possible D gene (6 bases). Trimming removed 3 bases at V and 0 bases at J, with 12 bases between. This CDR3 region has 16 residues. Germline-derived CDR1 and CDR2 are SGHVS and FQNEAQ. CDR3 coding DNA: TGTGCCAGCAGCTTTGATCCGGGACATAGCAATCAGCCCCAGCATTTT. This codes for CASSFDPGHSNQPQHF. The full variable domain, in which reference TRBV7-8 and TRBJ1-5 provide the parts outside the CDR3, is GAGVSQSPRYKVAKRGQDVALRCDPISGHVSLFWYQQALGQGPEFLTYFQNEAQLDKSGLPSDRFFAERPEGSVSTLKIQRTQQEDSAVYLCASSFDPGHSNQPQHFGDGTRLSIL.

This clonotype was counted a few times. J is TRBJ2-7 and V is TRBV28, with TRBD2 identical over 8 bases. Per germline, CDR1 MDHEN and CDR2 SYDVKM. The CDR3 loop spans 16 amino acids. J gave up 3 bases and V 3 bases, and 10 bases lay outside the gene matches. The CDR3 nucleotides are TGTGCCAGCAGTTTGGGGGTCGGGGGGGCCATCTACGAGCAGTACTTC. Translated, it gives CASSLGVGGAIYEQYF.

The rearrangement uses TRBV3-1 and TRBJ1-2, with no clear D. Per germline, CDR1 LGHDT and CDR2 YNNKEL (reference sequence). The CDR3 consists of 14 residues. V was pared by 4 bases and J by 1 base, with 10 bases between. This CDR3 reads CASSLQESNYGYTF. CDR3 bases: TGTGCCAGCAGCCTTCAGGAGAGTAACTATGGCTACACCTTC.

The rearrangement links TRBV19 to TRBJ2-3, with 13 bases identical to TRBD2. With 4 bases clipped from V and 3 bases from J, the junction kept 4 bases outside the gene matches. This CDR3 is built from 16 residues. Germline V gives CDR1 LNHDA, CDR2 SQIVND (reference sequence). The CDR3 protein is CASSTPLAGGTDTQYF. In nucleotides, the CDR3 is TGTGCCAGTAGTACCCCACTAGCGGGGGGGACAGATACGCAGTATTTT.

This clonotype has ten or more counts. V and J are TRBV20-1 and TRBJ2-5, with D possibly matching TRBD2 (6 bases). V was pared by 2 bases and J by 2 bases, with 15 bases between. Germline CDR1 DFQATT, CDR2 SNEGSKA (reference sequence). This CDR3 comprises 15 residues. The CDR3 nucleotides are TGCAGTGCTAGATCCTGGACGGACTATCAAGAGACCCAGTACTTC. This sequence encodes CSARSWTDYQETQYF.

In this sample, this clonotype turned up many times. The rearrangement uses TRBV2 and TRBJ1-5; 9 bases are a match to TRBD1. The ends lost 5 bases at V and 4 bases at J; junction bases unmatched: 9. This CDR3 comprises 16 residues. In germline, CDR1 is SNHLY, CDR2 FYNNEI. The DNA for the CDR3 is TGTGCCAGCAGTTCACCTAGGGACAGGGTTAATCAGCCCCAGCATTTT. Translation: CASSSPRDRVNQPQHF.

The sample holds many counts of this clonotype. Here the CDR3 reads CASSVAAGRGEKLFF. The CDR3 DNA sequence: TGTGCCAGCAGCGTAGCCGCGGGCCGAGGGGAAAAACTGTTTTTT. The J gene is TRBJ1-4, the V gene TRBV9; D gene ambiguous. Trimming pared 0 bases from V and 8 bases from J, leaving 14 bases between. The CDR3 length is 15 residues. CDR1 is SGDLS, CDR2 YYNGEE, per germline.

This clonotype was counted between two and nine times. The junction does not match germline at one end; this may be a read error. The V and J genes are TRBV11-2 and TRBJ1-2; 8 positions match TRBD1. Germline CDR1 SGHAT, CDR2 FQNNGV. This CDR3 is built from 13 residues. CDR3 bases: TGTGCCAGCAGTTTAGGACAGGGTGGTGGCCACACCTTC. This gives the protein CASSLGQGGGHTF.

This clonotype has just a few counts. V gene TRBV6-1 combines with J gene TRBJ1-1; a weak D match, TRBD1 (6 bases). Per the germline V gene, CDR1 is MNHNS and CDR2 is SASEGT. The CDR3 covers 12 residues. The V end was cut by 10 bases, the J end by 1 base, with 10 bases between. DNA of the CDR3: TGTGCCACTCACAGGGAGAACACTGAAGCTTTCTTT. Protein product: CATHRENTEAFF.

This clonotype was seen at least ten times. The V gene is TRBV12-3 or TRBV12-4, the J gene TRBJ1-2, with TRBD1 identical over 11 bases. The CDR3 totals 17 residues. Trimming cost V 4 bases and J 8 bases; bases outside gene matches: 15. CDR3 residues: CASSSGTGGRGLDGYTF. The CDR3 DNA sequence: TGTGCCAGCAGTTCAGGGACAGGGGGTCGTGGGTTAGACGGCTACACCTTC.

The V call is TRBV7-3, the J call TRBJ2-1, with TRBD2 identical over 9 bases. J was trimmed by 8 bases and V by 5 bases; bases with no gene match: 7. The CDR3 has 14 amino acids. Germline V gene lookup returns CDR1 SGHTA and CDR2 FQGTGA. CDR3 amino acids: CASSLSGSGDEQFF. Written as DNA, the CDR3 is TGTGCCAGCAGCCTTAGCGGGAGCGGCGATGAGCAGTTCTTC.

This clonotype has only a few counts. The gene calls are TRBV19 and TRBJ2-1; TRBD2 agrees at 9 bases. There are 15 residues in the CDR3. The J segment lost 6 bases and the V segment lost 5 bases, leaving 8 bases of the junction unmatched. Per the germline V gene, CDR1 is LNHDA and CDR2 is SQIVND (reference sequence). CDR3 in DNA: TGTGCCAGTAGTCAGCGGGGGGCCAGTATCAATGAGCAGTTCTTC. Protein: CASSQRGASINEQFF.

The CDR3 here is CASQTDNTEAFF. The CDR3 DNA is TGTGCCAGCCAGACAGATAACACTGAAGCTTTCTTT. The V call is TRBV10-3, the J call TRBJ1-1; D is possibly TRBD1 (5 bases). Trimming took off 10 bases at V and 2 bases at J, with 11 bases between the two ends. The CDR3 has 12 residues. CDR1 and CDR2 from the germline V gene are ENHRY and SYGVKD.

In this sample, this clonotype turned up a few times. This chain joins TRBV10-3 and TRBJ1-1, with unresolved D. Germline lookup yields CDR1 ENHRY and CDR2 SYGVKD. The CDR3 totals 15 residues. Between the trimmed V and J ends, which lost 0 bases and 9 bases, there was a span of 17 bases. CDR3 DNA: TGTGCCATCAGTGAGTCGGGCTTACCTTCATCCCAAGCTTTCTTT. Translation: CAISESGLPSSQAFF.

The V and J genes are TRBV19 and TRBJ2-1, with D uncertain. The V and J ends lost 5 bases and 9 bases respectively, with 17 bases between them. This CDR3 is built from 14 residues. The germline V gene encodes CDR1 LNHDA and CDR2 SQIVND (reference sequence). This CDR3 is CASSVTPSGTEQFF. The CDR3 nucleotides read TGTGCCAGTAGTGTCACCCCCTCTGGCACTGAGCAGTTCTTC.

The chain carries TRBV20-1 and TRBJ1-2; D is uncertain. From germline, CDR1 is DFQATT and CDR2 SNEGSKA (reference sequence). Trimming removed 1 base from V and 6 bases from J, with 9 bases in between. The CDR3 has 12 residues. CDR3 in amino acids: CSARVHADGYTF. The CDR3 DNA is TGCAGTGCTAGAGTTCACGCGGATGGCTACACCTTC.

The rearrangement links TRBV28 to TRBJ1-1, with 7 bases fitting TRBD1. The germline gives CDR1 MDHEN, CDR2 SYDVKM. This CDR3 spans 15 amino acids. With 5 bases clipped from V and 1 base from J, the junction kept 7 bases outside the gene matches. Written as DNA, the CDR3 is TGTGCCAGCAGTCTCCGGGACAGTTCGAACACTGAAGCTTTCTTT. It encodes CASSLRDSSNTEAFF. The variable domain in full, completed from reference TRBV28 and TRBJ1-1, reads DVKVTQSSRYLVKRTGEKVFLECVQDMDHENMFWYRQDPGLGLRLIYFSYDVKMKEKGDIPEGYSVSREKKERFSLILESASTNQTSMYLCASSLRDSSNTEAFFGQGTRLTVV.

This clonotype has more than one count but fewer than ten. This chain connects TRBV20-1 to TRBJ1-6, with 7 bases matching TRBD1. This CDR3 spans 16 amino acids. Germline V gene data show CDR1 as DFQATT and CDR2 as SNEGSKA (reference sequence). Unmatched junction bases numbered 8, after V lost 3 bases and J lost 3 bases. The CDR3 region is CSASRFRTGYNSPLHF. The CDR3 DNA reads as TGCAGTGCTAGTCGATTCAGGACAGGCTATAATTCACCCCTCCACTTT.

J is TRBJ1-5 and V is TRBV20-1; 9 nucleotides agree with TRBD1. Germline V CDR1 and CDR2: DFQATT, SNEGSKA (reference sequence). V was pared by 0 bases and J by 1 base, with 4 bases of the junction left unmatched. This CDR3 has 16 residues. CDR3 residues: CSARDPDRGSNQPQHF. The CDR3, as DNA: TGCAGTGCTAGAGACCCGGACAGGGGAAGCAATCAGCCCCAGCATTTT.

This clonotype has ten or more counts. This chain links TRBV5-5 with TRBJ2-3; 15 bases are shared with TRBD2. Trimming cost V 4 bases and J 8 bases; bases outside gene matches: 5. The germline gives CDR1 SGHKS, CDR2 YYEKEE (reference sequence). The CDR3 length is 15 residues. CDR3 nucleotides: TGTGCCAGCAGCCCACGGACTAGCGGGAGGGGTACGCAGTATTTT. Its protein product is CASSPRTSGRGTQYF. Looking up the rest from reference TRBV5-5 and TRBJ2-3 gives the full variable domain: DAGVTQSPTHLIKTRGQQVTLRCSPISGHKSVSWYQQVLGQGPQFIFQYYEKEERGRGNFPDRFSARQFPNYSSELNVNALLLGDSALYLCASSPRTSGRGTQYFGPGTRLTVL.

This clonotype was detected many times. The chain couples TRBV6-6 to TRBJ2-3, with TRBD2 matching over 14 bases. Germline CDR1 and CDR2: MNHNY and SVGAGI (reference sequence). The V gene end was trimmed by 1 base and the J gene end by 4 bases; junction bases not matched to a gene: 13. The CDR3 contains 20 residues. The CDR3 nucleotides read TGTGCCAGCAGTTACTTACCGGGACTAGCGGGAGACCGGGCCCCAGATACGCAGTATTTT. The encoded protein is CASSYLPGLAGDRAPDTQYF.